This T cell receptor beta chain is from a study of post-analysis software for immune sequencing data. About the study: The disease courses spanned relapsing-remitting, secondary progressive and progressive-relapsing forms of multiple sclerosis.

The CDR3 contains 16 residues. Trimming at V came to 6 bases and at J to 4 bases, leaving 9 bases not matched to a gene. The TCR beta cDNA libraries contained unique molecular identifiers. MiXCR, run by TCRdb on the PCR reads, gives a single entry per CDR3 protein. The sample holds roughly 410,000 distinct CDR3 sequences, roughly 36% seen once. Study-level points and caveats: Patients used about 5 TRBV segments, including TRBV5-6, TRBV5-1 and TRBV20-1, more often than controls. F measure clustering grouped samples strongly by preparation batch. Multiple sclerosis was associated with a significant reduction in normalized Chao1 diversity relative to controls.

In its sample, this clonotype was seen a few times. Its antigen remains unidentified. The sequencing sample was made of blood. The chain employs TRBV12-3 or TRBV12-4 and TRBJ2-1, with 10 bases lining up with TRBD2. The receptor was derived from a girl between 5 and 17 years old with multiple sclerosis. The CDR3 reads CASSHGWTSGYNEQFF. The CDR3 DNA is TGTGCCAGCAGCCACGGGTGGACTAGCGGATACAATGAGCAGTTCTTC.